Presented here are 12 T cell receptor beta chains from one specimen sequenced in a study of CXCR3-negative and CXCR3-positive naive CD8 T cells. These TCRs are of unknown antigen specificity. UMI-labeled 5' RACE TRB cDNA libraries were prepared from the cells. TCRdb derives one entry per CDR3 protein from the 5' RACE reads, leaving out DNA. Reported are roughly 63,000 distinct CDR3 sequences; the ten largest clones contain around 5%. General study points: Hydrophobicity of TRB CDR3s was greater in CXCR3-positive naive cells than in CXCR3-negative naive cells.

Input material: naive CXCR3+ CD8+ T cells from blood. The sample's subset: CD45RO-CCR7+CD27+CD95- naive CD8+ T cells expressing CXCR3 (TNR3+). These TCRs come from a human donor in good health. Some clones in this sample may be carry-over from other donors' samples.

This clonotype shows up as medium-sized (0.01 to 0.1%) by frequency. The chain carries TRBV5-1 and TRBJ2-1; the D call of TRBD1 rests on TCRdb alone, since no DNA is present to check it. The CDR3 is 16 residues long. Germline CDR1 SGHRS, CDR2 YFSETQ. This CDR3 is CASSSDDRGPYNEQFF. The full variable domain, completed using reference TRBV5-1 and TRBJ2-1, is KAGVTQTPRYLIKTRGQQVTLSCSPISGHRSVSWYQQTPGQGLQFLFEYFSETQRNKGNFPGRFSGRQFSNSRSEMNVSTLELGDSALYLCASSSDDRGPYNEQFFGPGTRLTVL.

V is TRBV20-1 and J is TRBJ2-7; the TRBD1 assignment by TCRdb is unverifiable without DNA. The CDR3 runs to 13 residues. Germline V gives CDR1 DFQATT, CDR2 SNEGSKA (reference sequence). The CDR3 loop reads CSARVQVGYEQYF.

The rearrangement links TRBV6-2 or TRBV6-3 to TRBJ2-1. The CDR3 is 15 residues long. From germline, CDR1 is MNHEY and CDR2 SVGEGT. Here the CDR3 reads CASSYSTDSYNEQFF.

The CDR3 sequence is CASSYATGFTGELFF. V is TRBV5-1 and J is TRBJ2-2; TCRdb gives TRBD1 as the D gene, but with no DNA this cannot be confirmed. This CDR3 is 15 amino acids long. Germline CDR1 and CDR2: SGHRS and YFSETQ. Based on the CDR3 plus reference TRBV5-1 and TRBJ2-2, the full variable domain is KAGVTQTPRYLIKTRGQQVTLSCSPISGHRSVSWYQQTPGQGLQFLFEYFSETQRNKGNFPGRFSGRQFSNSRSEMNVSTLELGDSALYLCASSYATGFTGELFFGEGSRLTVL.

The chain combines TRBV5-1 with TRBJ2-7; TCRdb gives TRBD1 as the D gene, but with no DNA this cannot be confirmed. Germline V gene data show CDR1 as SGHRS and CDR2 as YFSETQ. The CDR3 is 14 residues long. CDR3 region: CASSLLPGDYEQYF.

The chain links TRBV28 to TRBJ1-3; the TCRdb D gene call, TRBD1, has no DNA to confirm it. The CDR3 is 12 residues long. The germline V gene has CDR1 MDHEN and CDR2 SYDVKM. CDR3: CASSAPGNTIYF.

Here the CDR3 reads CASSGPGQRPAFF. The V and J genes are TRBV2 and TRBJ1-1; TCRdb returns TRBD1, unconfirmable since there is no DNA. Germline V CDR1 and CDR2: SNHLY, FYNNEI. This CDR3 contains 13 residues.

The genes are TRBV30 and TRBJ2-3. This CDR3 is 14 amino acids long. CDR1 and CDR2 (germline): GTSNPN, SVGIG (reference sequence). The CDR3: CAWSGLDGEDTQYF. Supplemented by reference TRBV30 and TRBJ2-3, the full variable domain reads SQTIHQWPATLVQPVGSPLSLECTVEGTSNPNLYWYRQAAGRGLQLLFYSVGIGQISSEVPQNLSASRPQDRQFILSSKKLLLSDSGFYLCAWSGLDGEDTQYFGPGTRLTVL.

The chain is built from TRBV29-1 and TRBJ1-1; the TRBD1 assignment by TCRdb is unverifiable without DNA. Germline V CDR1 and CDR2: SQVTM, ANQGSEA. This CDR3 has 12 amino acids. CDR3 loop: CSWTGGNTEAFF.

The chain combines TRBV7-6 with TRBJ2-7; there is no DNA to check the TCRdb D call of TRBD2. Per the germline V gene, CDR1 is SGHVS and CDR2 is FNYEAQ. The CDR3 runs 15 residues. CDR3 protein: CASSLTSGLPYEQYF.

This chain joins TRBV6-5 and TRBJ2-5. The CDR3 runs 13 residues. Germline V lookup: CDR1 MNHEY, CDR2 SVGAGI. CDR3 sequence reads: CASSYSMVETQYF.

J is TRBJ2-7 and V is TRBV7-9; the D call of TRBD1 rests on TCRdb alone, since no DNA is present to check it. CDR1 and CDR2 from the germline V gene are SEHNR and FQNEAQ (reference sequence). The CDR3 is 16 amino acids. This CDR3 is CASSLGFARGLREQYF.